This section outlines one T cell receptor beta chain sequence together with its context. Its specificity is not known. Vbeta (60) and Jbeta (13) primers were used in the PCR. Repertoires were generated with immunoSEQ multiplex PCR, while TCRdb's copy carries only in-frame clones and drops some. The sample records approximately 160,000 clones, roughly four fifths being singletons. The sample comes from a study of cytomegalovirus exposure and HLA in healthy donors. CDR1 and CDR2 from the germline V gene are LGHNT and FRNRAP. V lost 8 bases and J lost 9; bases outside the gene matches: 6. The CDR3 runs to 12 residues. Overall study findings and caveats: Earlier analysis looked at TCR beta V segments, and most were productive about 87% or about 30% of the time. Specificity of a few CMV-associated chains for CMV antigens was verified in vitro.

Source material: PBMCs. J is TRBJ2-1 and V is TRBV12-5; 8 bases agree with TRBD2. The clonotype was recovered from a woman between 40 and 55 years old in good health and CMV-seronegative. This CDR3 reads CASSGRFSEQFF. CDR3 nucleotides: TGTGCTAGTAGCGGGAGATTTAGTGAGCAGTTCTTC.